The clone carrying this TCR beta chain was recorded once. The data belong to a study of T cell changes during pregnancy in multiple sclerosis. The table came from immunoSEQ multiplex PCR; TCRdb's copy has only in-frame clones and leaves some out. The table lists about 96,000 clones, about 92% of them singletons. This clonotype was obtained from a female donor with multiple sclerosis, enrolled in a pregnancy study. Sequencing was performed on peripheral blood, taken in the first trimester of pregnancy.

The CDR3, as DNA: TGTGCCAGCAGCGGATTTACAGGGGAGGACTACAATGAGCAGTTCTTC. Amino acid sequence: CASSGFTGEDYNEQFF. V usage is TRBV5-6 and J usage is TRBJ2-1; a possible D gene is TRBD1 (7 bases). V was shortened by 4 bases and J by 3 bases, with 17 bases between the two germline ends. This CDR3 has 16 amino acids. From germline, CDR1 is SGHDT and CDR2 YYEEEE.